Shown below are 11 T cell receptor beta chains from a single sample sequenced in a study of shared clonotypes between healthy human individuals. Repertoires were generated with immunoSEQ multiplex PCR, while TCRdb's copy carries only in-frame clones and drops some. The sample shows about 980,000 clones, around 80% of them seen only once. Sequencing used memory CD4+ T cells sorted from blood. Subset denoted: CD45RA-negative fraction. The receptors originated from a man younger than 35 in good health.

This clone appeared a few times. The CDR3 spells CASSDRGQNTEAFF. The CDR3 DNA follows: TGTGCCAGCAGTGACAGGGGCCAGAACACTGAAGCTTTCTTT. The chain has TRBV6-6 and TRBJ1-1, with 8 bases lining up with TRBD1. The CDR3 is 14 amino acids. The germline gives CDR1 MNHNY, CDR2 SVGAGI (reference sequence). J was trimmed by 1 base and V by 5 bases; bases with no gene match: 3.

On this clone: The sample contains more than one DNA sequence encoding this CDR3. V gene TRBV30 combines with J gene TRBJ2-5; 7 positions agree with TRBD1. After removal of 5 bases from V and 5 bases from J, the junction contained 5 bases not matched to a gene. Germline CDR1 GTSNPN, CDR2 SVGIG (reference sequence). The CDR3 is 12 residues long. CDR3 region: CAWGRQGETQYF. As DNA, the CDR3 is TGTGCCTGGGGCCGACAGGGCGAGACCCAGTACTTC.

This chain links TRBV11-3 with TRBJ2-1; TRBD1 might be the D (5 bases). This CDR3 region has 13 residues. Germline values: CDR1 SGHNT, CDR2 YENEEA. Trimming stripped 3 bases from V and 12 bases from J, with 15 bases between. The CDR3 coding sequence is TGTGCCAGCAGCTTTAGGGGTAAGGACACGCAGTTCTTC. It codes for CASSFRGKDTQFF.

The V gene is TRBV27, the J gene TRBJ1-5; D is ambiguous. The CDR3 sequence is 17 residues long. Germline V gene lookup returns CDR1 MNHEY and CDR2 SMNVEV (reference sequence). The V end was cut by 8 bases, the J end by 2 bases, with 22 bases between. CDR3 region: CASSPYYSVVGNQPQHF. The CDR3 DNA is TGTGCCAGCTCGCCTTATTACAGTGTGGTCGGCAATCAGCCCCAGCATTTT.

This rearrangement joins TRBV2 to TRBJ1-5; 11 nucleotides align to TRBD1. V dropped 6 bases and J dropped 0; count of bases not matched to a gene: 1. CDR1 is SNHLY and CDR2 is FYNNEI in the germline V gene. CDR3 length: 15 residues. The CDR3 protein is CASSGQGASNQPQHF. CDR3 sequence (DNA): TGTGCCAGCAGCGGACAGGGGGCTAGCAATCAGCCCCAGCATTTT.

This clone was detected only a few times. The rearrangement links TRBV14 to TRBJ2-2; D is ambiguous. From germline, CDR1 is SGHDN and CDR2 FVKESK. V lost 4 bases to trimming and J lost 11 bases, with 23 bases between them. The CDR3 runs 16 residues. As DNA, the CDR3 is TGTGCCAGCAGCCGCGAAGTTACGGGCGCAACGGTAGAGCTGTTTTTT. As protein: CASSREVTGATVELFF.

This clone has more than one count but fewer than ten. The chain uses TRBV4-3 and TRBJ2-5; TRBD2 matches at 7 bases. The CDR3 consists of 15 residues. V shed 1 base, J shed 5 bases, and the junction held 7 bases outside the gene matches. The germline V gene has CDR1 LGHNA and CDR2 YSLEER. For the CDR3, the DNA is TGCGCCAGCAGCCAAGGGGGACGGGGGGACGAGACCCAGTACTTC. Protein sequence: CASSQGGRGDETQYF.

The V and J genes are TRBV9 and TRBJ1-3, with unresolved D. Germline-derived CDR1 and CDR2 are SGDLS and YYNGEE. This CDR3 has 13 residues. V gave up 3 bases and J gave up 4 bases, with 8 bases separating them. This chain's CDR3 is CASSALTGNTIYF. CDR3 nucleotides: TGTGCCAGCAGCGCCTTAACAGGAAACACCATATATTTT.

The CDR3 protein is CASSVLPGLAGYYNEQFF. The CDR3 nucleotides are TGTGCCAGCAGTGTACTCCCCGGACTAGCGGGGTACTACAATGAGCAGTTCTTC. This chain joins TRBV6-1 and TRBJ2-1, with 12 bases that match TRBD2. The trim removed 4 bases at V and 3 bases at J, leaving 10 bases unmatched. Per the germline V gene, CDR1 is MNHNS and CDR2 is SASEGT. This CDR3 region has 18 residues.

This clone was found a few times. This rearrangement joins TRBV10-3 to TRBJ1-5; tentatively, D is TRBD1 (5 bases). CDR3 length: 15 residues. Germline V gene data show CDR1 as ENHRY and CDR2 as SYGVKD. V shed 4 bases and J shed 8 bases, with 18 bases lying between them. CDR3 nucleotides: TGTGCCATCAGTGCAGATCAGGGCCTAATGGAGCCCCAGCATTTT. Its translation is CAISADQGLMEPQHF.

J is TRBJ1-2 and V is TRBV5-6, with D perhaps matching TRBD1 (5 bases). Germline V gene data show CDR1 as SGHDT and CDR2 as YYEEEE. The CDR3 runs to 14 residues. With 0 bases removed from V and 4 bases from J, the gap between germline ends came to 10 bases. CDR3 loop: CASSLGRGIYGYTF. CDR3 bases: TGTGCCAGCAGCTTGGGGAGGGGTATCTATGGCTACACCTTC.